Below are 22 T cell receptor beta chains sequenced from a single sample in a study of cytomegalovirus exposure and HLA in healthy donors. The PCR contained 60 Vbeta and 13 Jbeta primers. Using immunoSEQ multiplex PCR, the repertoire was profiled, and TCRdb retains in-frame clones only, with some absent. The sample shows 150,000 to 200,000 clones, roughly 80% of them seen only once. Sequenced sample: PBMCs. The source of these receptors is a man aged 50 to 59 in good health and CMV-seronegative.

The chain links TRBV11-2 to TRBJ2-1, with 7 bases fitting TRBD2. This CDR3 comprises 13 residues. CDR1 SGHAT and CDR2 FQNNGV come from the germline V gene. V lost 3 bases, J lost 6 bases, and 2 bases stayed unmatched. The CDR3 DNA reads TGTGCCAGCAGCTTCCCGGGGGGCAATGAGCAGTTCTTC. Translation gives CASSFPGGNEQFF.

The chain joins TRBV5-1 to TRBJ2-3, with 7 positions matching TRBD1. CDR1 is SGHRS, CDR2 YFSETQ, per germline. V shed 0 bases, J shed 3 bases, and the junction held 13 bases outside the gene matches. The CDR3 covers 18 residues. The CDR3 sequence: CASSLELVAGGITDTQYF. The CDR3 DNA reads as TGCGCCAGCAGCTTGGAGTTGGTGGCAGGGGGAATAACAGATACGCAGTATTTT.

The chain joins TRBV11-3 to TRBJ2-7; D gene unclear. The V and J ends lost 5 bases and 1 base respectively, with 9 bases between them. This CDR3 comprises 13 residues. Germline V CDR1 and CDR2: SGHNT, YENEEA. CDR3 in amino acids: CASSERASYEQYF. Written as DNA, the CDR3 is TGTGCCAGCAGCGAGAGAGCATCCTACGAGCAGTACTTC.

The genes are TRBV5-5 and TRBJ1-2, with 7 positions matching TRBD1. The CDR3 is made up of 13 amino acids. Trimming at V came to 4 bases and at J to 8 bases, leaving 8 bases not matched to a gene. Germline CDR1 and CDR2: SGHKS and YYEKEE (reference sequence). The chain's CDR3 is CASSPQGQLGYTF. The CDR3 DNA reads TGTGCCAGCAGCCCACAGGGGCAGCTCGGCTACACCTTC. Combining the CDR3 with reference TRBV5-5 and TRBJ1-2 gives the whole variable domain DAGVTQSPTHLIKTRGQQVTLRCSPISGHKSVSWYQQVLGQGPQFIFQYYEKEERGRGNFPDRFSARQFPNYSSELNVNALLLGDSALYLCASSPQGQLGYTFGSGTRLTVV.

As for this clone: Distinct nucleotide sequences in the sample also encode this CDR3. The J gene is TRBJ2-7, the V gene TRBV27, with D perhaps TRBD1 (6 bases). V lost 3 bases and J 3 bases, leaving 9 bases between the germline ends. Germline V gene lookup returns CDR1 MNHEY and CDR2 SMNVEV (reference sequence). The CDR3 totals 13 residues. CDR3 bases: TGTGCCAGCAGTTTGAGGGGGTTCTACGAGCAGTACTTC. Amino acid sequence: CASSLRGFYEQYF.

The chain employs TRBV19 and TRBJ2-1, with D possibly matching TRBD2 (7 bases). Germline values: CDR1 LNHDA, CDR2 SQIVND (reference sequence). V was pared by 3 bases and J by 4 bases, with 13 bases between. This CDR3 has 15 residues. The CDR3 DNA follows: TGTGCCAGTAGTATCGGGGGGCCTCCATACAATGAGCAGTTCTTC. Its translation: CASSIGGPPYNEQFF.

The V call is TRBV5-8, the J call TRBJ2-1; maybe TRBD1 (5 bases). Between the trimmed V and J ends, which lost 0 bases and 3 bases, there was a span of 10 bases. From germline, CDR1 is SGHTS and CDR2 YDEGEE. The CDR3 extends over 15 amino acids. The CDR3 nucleotides read TGTGCCAGCAGCTTGGGACAGTCCTACTACAATGAGCAGTTCTTC. Protein: CASSLGQSYYNEQFF.

The V gene is TRBV4-3, the J gene TRBJ2-2; the match to TRBD2 covers 9 bases. This CDR3 has 14 residues. The V and J ends lost 8 bases and 1 base, in that order; junction bases with no gene match: 2. Germline V gene sequence: CDR1 LGHNA, CDR2 YSLEER. The CDR3 reads CASGTSLNTGELFF. CDR3 bases: TGCGCCAGCGGGACTAGCCTGAACACCGGGGAGCTGTTTTTT.

In this sample, this clone turned up a few times. The chain recombines TRBV2 with TRBJ2-5, with no clear D. Germline CDR1 is SNHLY and CDR2 is FYNNEI. This CDR3 comprises 16 residues. Trimming cost V 0 bases and J 7 bases, with 18 bases left between them. The CDR3 protein is CASSEAYSKTTRTQYF. The CDR3 DNA is TGTGCCAGCAGTGAAGCGTACAGCAAAACGACCAGGACCCAGTACTTC.

The chain employs TRBV7-6 and TRBJ1-1, with a possible D match to TRBD1 (5 bases). Trimming took off 3 bases at V and 7 bases at J, with 12 bases between the two ends. Looked up from germline, CDR1 is SGHVS and CDR2 is FNYEAQ. The CDR3 is made up of 13 amino acids. The CDR3 coding sequence is TGTGCCAGCAGCTTGGACGGGGGGAGTGAAGCTTTCTTT. This sequence encodes CASSLDGGSEAFF.

This chain connects TRBV7-6 to TRBJ2-1; 10 bases match TRBD2. CDR3 length: 17 amino acids. Germline CDR1 and CDR2: SGHVS and FNYEAQ. V shed 3 bases, J shed 7 bases, and the junction held 12 bases outside the gene matches. CDR3 in amino acids: CASSFATTSGTGNEQFF. CDR3 coding DNA: TGTGCCAGCAGCTTCGCGACAACTAGCGGGACTGGAAATGAGCAGTTCTTC. The full variable domain, in which reference TRBV7-6 and TRBJ2-1 provide the parts outside the CDR3, is GAGVSQSPRYKVTKRGQDVALRCDPISGHVSLYWYRQALGQGPEFLTYFNYEAQQDKSGLPNDRFSAERPEGSISTLTIQRTEQRDSAMYRCASSFATTSGTGNEQFFGPGTRLTVL.

This sequence joins TRBV6-5 and TRBJ2-7; a possible D gene is TRBD1 (5 bases). This CDR3 has 14 amino acids. Per the germline V gene, CDR1 is MNHEY and CDR2 is SVGAGI. Trimming stripped 7 bases from V and 0 bases from J, with 13 bases between. CDR3 coding DNA: TGTGCCAGCATCCCCCACAGGAGCTCCTACGAGCAGTACTTC. Protein product: CASIPHRSSYEQYF.

The chain joins TRBV5-1 to TRBJ2-3, with TRBD1 as a possible D gene (6 bases). The V gene's germline CDR1 is SGHRS and CDR2 YFSETQ. Trimming took 0 bases from V and 0 from J, leaving 11 bases between them. CDR3 length: 16 residues. The chain's CDR3 is CASSLADRSSTDTQYF. In nucleotides, the CDR3 is TGCGCCAGCAGCTTGGCCGACAGGTCTAGCACAGATACGCAGTATTTT.

This chain links TRBV15 with TRBJ2-2; TRBD2 matches at 7 bases. The CDR3 contains 13 residues. The germline CDR1 and CDR2 sequences are LNHNV and YYDKDF (reference sequence). The V and J ends lost 4 bases and 5 bases, in that order; junction bases with no gene match: 1. CDR3 sequence (DNA): TGTGCCACCAGCACCGGGGGGACCGGGGAGCTGTTTTTT. Its protein is CATSTGGTGELFF.

V gene TRBV7-2 combines with J gene TRBJ2-1; 7 positions match TRBD2. With V trimmed by 6 bases and J by 5 bases, 4 bases remained unmatched. The V gene's germline CDR1 is SGHTA and CDR2 FQGNSA. The CDR3 spans 13 residues. CDR3 protein: CASRGLRNNEQFF. In DNA, the CDR3 is TGTGCCAGCAGGGGACTAAGAAACAATGAGCAGTTCTTC.

This chain uses TRBV2 with TRBJ2-1, with D perhaps matching TRBD1 (6 bases). Trimming stripped 7 bases from V and 9 bases from J, with 19 bases between. Looked up from germline, CDR1 is SNHLY and CDR2 is FYNNEI. The length of the CDR3 is 14 residues. This CDR3 reads CASIPVDRFAEQFF. As DNA, the CDR3 is TGTGCCAGCATACCCGTTGACAGGTTCGCTGAGCAGTTCTTC.

The chain links TRBV9 to TRBJ1-6; D is possibly TRBD1 (5 bases). The CDR3 has 14 amino acids. CDR1 and CDR2 (germline): SGDLS, YYNGEE. V was pared by 5 bases and J by 7 bases, with 13 bases between. The CDR3 reads CASRPGDWNSPLHF. As DNA, the CDR3 is TGTGCCAGCAGGCCCGGGGACTGGAATTCACCCCTCCACTTT.

The chain has TRBV18 and TRBJ2-7; weak D call: TRBD2 (7 bases). The germline gives CDR1 KGHSH, CDR2 LQKENI. The CDR3 length is 14 residues. V lost 2 bases and J 4 bases, leaving 12 bases between the germline ends. The CDR3, as DNA: TGTGCCAGCTCACCAGTGGGGGGGCTTTACGAGCAGTACTTC. Protein product: CASSPVGGLYEQYF.

The CDR3 spells CASSLDWGNNSPLHF. CDR3 DNA sequence: TGCGCCAGCAGCTTGGACTGGGGCAATAATTCACCCCTCCACTTT. The chain couples TRBV5-1 to TRBJ1-6; a weak D match, TRBD1 (5 bases). CDR3 length: 15 amino acids. V lost 0 bases and J 5 bases, leaving 9 bases between the germline ends. Germline loops: CDR1 SGHRS, CDR2 YFSETQ. Together with reference TRBV5-1 and TRBJ1-6, the CDR3 gives the full variable domain: KAGVTQTPRYLIKTRGQQVTLSCSPISGHRSVSWYQQTPGQGLQFLFEYFSETQRNKGNFPGRFSGRQFSNSRSEMNVSTLELGDSALYLCASSLDWGNNSPLHFGNGTRLTVT.

The V call is TRBV10-3, the J call TRBJ2-7, with 8 bases aligning to TRBD1. The ends lost 6 bases at V and 7 bases at J; junction bases unmatched: 8. The CDR3 has 13 amino acids. In germline, CDR1 is ENHRY, CDR2 SYGVKD. The chain's CDR3 is CAISPGQGGEQYF. The CDR3 region has the DNA TGTGCCATCAGCCCCGGACAGGGCGGTGAGCAGTACTTC.

The table lists this clone with a count of one. V and J are TRBV5-6 and TRBJ1-1, with 10 positions matching TRBD1. The CDR3 has 13 amino acids. Unmatched junction bases numbered 1, after V lost 4 bases and J lost 4 bases. Germline-derived CDR1 and CDR2 are SGHDT and YYEEEE. CDR3 protein: CASSRDRGTEAFF. The CDR3 DNA is TGTGCCAGCAGCCGGGACAGGGGCACTGAAGCTTTCTTT.

The rearrangement links TRBV18 to TRBJ2-1; D may be TRBD1 (5 bases). CDR3 length: 13 residues. V was clipped by 5 bases and J by 9 bases, with 14 bases between them. Germline CDR1 KGHSH, CDR2 LQKENI. The CDR3 DNA reads TGTGCCAGCTCAAGGTTACAGGCCGGTGAGCAGTTCTTC. This codes for CASSRLQAGEQFF.